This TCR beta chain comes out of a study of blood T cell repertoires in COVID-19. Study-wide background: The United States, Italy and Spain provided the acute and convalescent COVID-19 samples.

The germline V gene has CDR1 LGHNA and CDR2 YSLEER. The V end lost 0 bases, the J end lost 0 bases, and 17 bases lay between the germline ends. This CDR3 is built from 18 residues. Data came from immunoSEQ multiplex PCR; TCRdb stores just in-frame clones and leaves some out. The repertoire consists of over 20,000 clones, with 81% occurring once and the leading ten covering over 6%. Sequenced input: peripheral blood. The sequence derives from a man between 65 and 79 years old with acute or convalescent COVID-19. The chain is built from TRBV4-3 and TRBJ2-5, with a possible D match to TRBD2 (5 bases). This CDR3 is CASSQDGGNGVYQETQYF. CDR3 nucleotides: TGCGCCAGCAGCCAAGATGGTGGGAACGGGGTCTACCAAGAGACCCAGTACTTC.